The T cell receptor (beta chain) described here comes from a study of cytomegalovirus exposure and HLA in healthy donors. Across the study: Among around 200 million T cells, an earlier analysis found roughly 100 million unique TCR beta sequences.

13 Jbeta primers and 60 Vbeta primers were used for the PCR. Sequenced by immunoSEQ multiplex PCR; TCRdb stores in-frame clones only, minus some. The sample shows approximately 72,000 clones, around 81% of them seen only once. The V segment lost 5 bases and the J segment 2 bases; nucleotides outside the gene matches: 8. The CDR3 spans 15 residues. Germline-derived CDR1 and CDR2 are SGHAT and FQNNGV. In regard to this clone: Its antigen is undetermined.

Study-wide findings and caveats: Apart from CMV serostatus, no immune exposure information was available.

The sequence was collected from a male donor in good health and CMV-seropositive. The chain uses TRBV11-2 and TRBJ2-7; 8 bases match TRBD1. Sequences were obtained from PBMCs. CDR3 DNA: TGTGCCAGCAGCCCACGGGCAGGGGGCCCCTACGAGCAGTACTTC. Translated: CASSPRAGGPYEQYF. Full variable domain (remainder filled in from reference TRBV11-2 and TRBJ2-7): EAGVAQSPRYKIIEKRQSVAFWCNPISGHATLYWYQQILGQGPKLLIQFQNNGVVDDSQLPKDRFSAERLKGVDSTLKIQPAKLEDSAVYLCASSPRAGGPYEQYFGPGTRLTVT.